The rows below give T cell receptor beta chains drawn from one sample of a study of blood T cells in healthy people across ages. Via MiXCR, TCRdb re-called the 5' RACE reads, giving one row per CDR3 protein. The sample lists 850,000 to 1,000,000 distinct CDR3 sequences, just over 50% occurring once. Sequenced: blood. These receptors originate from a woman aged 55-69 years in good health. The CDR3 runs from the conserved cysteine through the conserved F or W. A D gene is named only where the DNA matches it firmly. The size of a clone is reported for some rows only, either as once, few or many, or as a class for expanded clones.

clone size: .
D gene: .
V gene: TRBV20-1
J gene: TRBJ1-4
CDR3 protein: CSAGEGGREKLFF
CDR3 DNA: TGCAGTGCGGGTGAGGGGGGCCGAGAAAAACTGTTTTTT

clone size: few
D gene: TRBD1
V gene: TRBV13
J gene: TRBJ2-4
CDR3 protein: CASSNRDRGSKNIQYF
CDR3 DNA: TGTGCCAGCAGCAACCGGGACAGGGGGTCCAAAAACATTCAGTACTTC

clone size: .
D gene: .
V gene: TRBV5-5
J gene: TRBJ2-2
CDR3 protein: CASSLWLNTGELFF
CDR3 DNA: TGTGCCAGCAGCTTGTGGCTGAACACCGGGGAGCTGTTTTTT

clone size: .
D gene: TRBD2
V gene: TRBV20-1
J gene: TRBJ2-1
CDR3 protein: CSARNLAGNNEQFF
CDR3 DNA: TGCAGTGCTAGAAACCTAGCGGGGAACAATGAGCAGTTCTTC

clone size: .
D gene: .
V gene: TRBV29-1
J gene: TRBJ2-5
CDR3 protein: CSVGIQGTQYF
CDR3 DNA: TGCAGCGTCGGGATCCAAGGGACCCAGTACTTC

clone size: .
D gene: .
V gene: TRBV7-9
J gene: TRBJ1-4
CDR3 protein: CASSLERLGTNEKLFF
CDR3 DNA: TGTGCCAGCAGCTTGGAAAGGTTGGGGACTAATGAAAAACTGTTTTTT

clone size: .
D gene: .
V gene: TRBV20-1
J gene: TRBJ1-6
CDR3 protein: CSARKGAINSPLHF
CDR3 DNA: TGCAGTGCTAGAAAGGGTGCTATTAATTCACCCCTCCACTTT

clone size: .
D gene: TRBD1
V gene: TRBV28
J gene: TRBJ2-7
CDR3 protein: CASTPYRGITSDEQYF
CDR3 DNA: TGTGCCAGCACCCCATACAGGGGCATTACGTCCGACGAGCAGTACTTC

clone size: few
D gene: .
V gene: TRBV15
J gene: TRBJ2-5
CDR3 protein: CATSTRVQETQYF
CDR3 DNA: TGTGCCACCAGCACCAGGGTTCAAGAGACCCAGTACTTC

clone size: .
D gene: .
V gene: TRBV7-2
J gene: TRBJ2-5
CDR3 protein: CASSPGFQEETQYF
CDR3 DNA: TGTGCCAGCAGCCCAGGGTTCCAAGAAGAGACCCAGTACTTC

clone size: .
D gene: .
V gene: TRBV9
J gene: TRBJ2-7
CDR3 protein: CASSADSYPYEQYF
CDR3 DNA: TGTGCCAGCAGCGCGGACAGTTACCCCTACGAGCAGTACTTC

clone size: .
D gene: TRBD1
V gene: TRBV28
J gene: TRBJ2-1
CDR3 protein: CASSTSGTVSYNEQFF
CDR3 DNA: TGTGCCAGCAGCACCTCCGGGACAGTCTCCTACAATGAGCAGTTCTTC

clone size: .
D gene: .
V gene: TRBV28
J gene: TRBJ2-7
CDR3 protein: CASSLGAASSYEQYF
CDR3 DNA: TGTGCCAGCAGTTTGGGGGCAGCGAGCTCCTACGAGCAGTACTTC

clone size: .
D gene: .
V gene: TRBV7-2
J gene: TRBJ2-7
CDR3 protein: CASSLAGDHNEQYF
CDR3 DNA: TGTGCCAGCAGCTTAGCGGGAGATCACAATGAGCAGTACTTC

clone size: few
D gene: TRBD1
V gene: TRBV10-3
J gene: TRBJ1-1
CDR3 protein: CAISDWDRGRGDTEAFF
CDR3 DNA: TGTGCCATCAGTGATTGGGACAGGGGGCGCGGGGACACTGAAGCTTTCTTT

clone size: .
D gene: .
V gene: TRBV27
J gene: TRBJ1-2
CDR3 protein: CASSPKGSRGYTF
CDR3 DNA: TGTGCCAGCAGTCCCAAGGGATCGAGAGGCTACACCTTC

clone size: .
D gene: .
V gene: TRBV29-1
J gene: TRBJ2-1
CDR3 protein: CSVVGGGSRQFF
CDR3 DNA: TGCAGCGTTGTAGGGGGGGGTTCCAGGCAGTTCTTC

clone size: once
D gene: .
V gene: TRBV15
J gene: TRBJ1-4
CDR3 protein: CATSKPRPGAATNEKLFF
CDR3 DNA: TGTGCCACCAGCAAGCCTCGACCCGGGGCAGCAACTAATGAAAAACTGTTTTTT

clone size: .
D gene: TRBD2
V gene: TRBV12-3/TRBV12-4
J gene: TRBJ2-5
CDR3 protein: CASSLRGVPEYF
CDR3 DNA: TGTGCCAGCAGTTTACGGGGGGTTCCCGAGTACTTC

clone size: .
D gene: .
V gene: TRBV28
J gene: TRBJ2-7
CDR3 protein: CASSLSGPFSYEQYF
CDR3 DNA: TGTGCCAGCAGTTTATCAGGGCCTTTCTCCTACGAGCAGTACTTC

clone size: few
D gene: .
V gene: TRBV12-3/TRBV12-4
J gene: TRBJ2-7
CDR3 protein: CASSNLEALLRVSSYEQYF
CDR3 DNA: TGTGCCAGCAGCAATCTAGAAGCCCTCCTTCGGGTTAGCTCCTACGAGCAGTACTTC

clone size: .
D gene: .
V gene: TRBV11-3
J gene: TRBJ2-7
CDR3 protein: CASSMPPGGDWGYEQYF
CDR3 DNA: TGTGCCAGCAGCATGCCTCCCGGGGGAGACTGGGGCTACGAGCAGTACTTC

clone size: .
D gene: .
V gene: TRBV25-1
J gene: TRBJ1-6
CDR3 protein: CASSEYVSGSPLHF
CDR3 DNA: TGTGCCAGCAGTGAATATGTGTCGGGATCACCCCTCCACTTT

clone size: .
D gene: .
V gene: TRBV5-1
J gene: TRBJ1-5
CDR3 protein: CASSLYGSQPQHF
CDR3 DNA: TGCGCCAGCAGCTTGTATGGTTCTCAGCCCCAGCATTTT

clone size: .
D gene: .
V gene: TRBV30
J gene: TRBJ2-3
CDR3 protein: CAWSVSSGSDTQYF
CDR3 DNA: TGTGCCTGGAGTGTATCCTCAGGGTCAGATACGCAGTATTTT

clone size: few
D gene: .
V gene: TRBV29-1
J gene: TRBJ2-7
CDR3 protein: CSVGGVGGLSYEQYF
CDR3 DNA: TGCAGCGTTGGGGGGGTGGGGGGCCTCTCCTACGAGCAGTACTTC

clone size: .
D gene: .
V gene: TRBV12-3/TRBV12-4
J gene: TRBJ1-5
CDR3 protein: CASSWGGRESNQPQHF
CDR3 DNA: TGTGCCAGCAGTTGGGGTGGGAGGGAGAGCAATCAGCCCCAGCATTTT

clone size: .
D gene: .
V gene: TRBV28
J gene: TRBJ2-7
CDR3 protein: CASVRSGTGPYEQYF
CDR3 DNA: TGTGCCAGCGTCCGGTCCGGGACCGGACCCTACGAGCAGTACTTC

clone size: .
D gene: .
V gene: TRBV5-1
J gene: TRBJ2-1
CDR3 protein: CASSSVGAKFF
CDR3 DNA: TGCGCCAGCAGCTCTGTCGGGGCAAAGTTCTTC

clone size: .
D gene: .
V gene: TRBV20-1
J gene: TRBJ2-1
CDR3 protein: CSARGGRSRVYNEQFF
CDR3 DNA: TGCAGTGCTAGAGGCGGGCGGAGCAGGGTATACAATGAGCAGTTCTTC

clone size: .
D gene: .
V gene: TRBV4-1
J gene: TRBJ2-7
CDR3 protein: CASSRPGLSYEQYF
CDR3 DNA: TGCGCCAGCAGCCGACCGGGACTCTCCTACGAGCAGTACTTC

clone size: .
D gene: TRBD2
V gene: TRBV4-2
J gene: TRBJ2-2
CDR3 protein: CASSQGPASGSRTGELFF
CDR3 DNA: TGTGCCAGCAGCCAAGGCCCCGCTAGCGGGAGTAGGACCGGGGAGCTGTTTTTT

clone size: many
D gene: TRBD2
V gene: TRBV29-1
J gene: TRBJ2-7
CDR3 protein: CSVEDGGLAGREQYF
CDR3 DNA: TGCAGCGTTGAAGACGGAGGACTAGCGGGACGCGAGCAGTACTTC

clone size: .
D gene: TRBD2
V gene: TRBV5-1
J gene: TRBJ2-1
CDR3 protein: CASSLARLADNEQFF
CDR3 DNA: TGCGCCAGCAGCTTGGCGAGACTAGCGGACAATGAGCAGTTCTTC